The rows below give T cell receptor beta chains drawn from one sample of a study of T cells in narcolepsy. Generated by immunoSEQ multiplex PCR, the TCRdb table keeps only in-frame clones and is missing some. The sample lists over 30,000 clones, 70% to 90% occurring once. Specimen: CD45RA- memory CD4+ T cells from PBMCs. Source of these receptors: a human donor with narcolepsy. The CDR3 runs from the conserved cysteine through the conserved F or W. The D gene is left open where the match is weak. Clone size is not always given. Where it is, it says once, few, many or a class for expanded clones.

J gene,clone size,V gene,D gene,CDR3 protein,CDR3 DNA
TRBJ1-2,-,TRBV11-2,TRBD1,CASSLGTGGNYGYTF,TGTGCCAGCAGCTTAGGCACAGGGGGCAACTATGGCTACACCTTC
TRBJ2-3,-,TRBV4-1,-,CASSLSEGGGGTQYF,TGCGCCAGCAGCCTTTCGGAGGGAGGAGGGGGAACGCAGTATTTT
TRBJ1-6,-,TRBV11-3,TRBD1,CASSDFGQGNSPLHF,TGTGCCAGCAGCGACTTCGGACAGGGAAATTCACCCCTCCACTTT
TRBJ1-5,-,TRBV4-2,-,CASSQAGDQPQHF,TGTGCCAGCAGCCAAGCCGGCGATCAGCCCCAGCATTTT
TRBJ1-1,-,TRBV5-1,-,CASSPRPGGGMNTEAFF,TGCGCCAGCAGCCCCCGCCCGGGGGGCGGAATGAACACTGAAGCTTTCTTT
TRBJ2-3,-,TRBV5-1,-,CASSLDGFTDTQYF,TGCGCCAGCAGCTTGGACGGCTTCACAGATACGCAGTATTTT
TRBJ1-1,-,TRBV15,TRBD1,CATSFHQDRDGTEAFF,TGTGCCACCAGCTTCCATCAGGACAGGGATGGGACTGAAGCTTTCTTT
TRBJ2-7,-,TRBV27,-,CASRLLSGRVQGKTYEQYF,TGTGCCAGCAGATTATTATCTGGACGGGTACAGGGTAAGACCTACGAGCAGTACTTC
TRBJ2-1,-,TRBV9,TRBD1,CASSVVGGQGNLNEQFF,TGTGCCAGCAGCGTAGTAGGGGGACAGGGTAATCTCAATGAGCAGTTCTTC
TRBJ1-6,-,TRBV4-2,-,CASSPHRGEASPLHF,TGTGCCAGCAGCCCACACCGGGGGGAGGCTTCACCCCTCCACTTT
TRBJ1-2,once,TRBV7-2,TRBD1,CASSLVRAGGDGYTF,TGTGCCAGCAGCTTAGTTCGCGCAGGGGGCGATGGCTACACCTTC
TRBJ2-2,-,TRBV6-1,-,CASSERRGVDTGELFF,TGTGCCAGCAGTGAAAGGAGGGGGGTGGACACCGGGGAGCTGTTTTTT
TRBJ2-7,once,TRBV2,-,CASRLDGSVGEQYF,TGTGCCAGCAGGTTGGACGGTTCAGTGGGAGAGCAGTACTTC
TRBJ1-3,medium-sized,TRBV6-1,-,CASSLGRGNTIYF,TGTGCCAGCAGTCTTGGGCGTGGAAACACCATATATTTT